A selection of T cell receptor beta chains follows, all from one sample in a study of cytomegalovirus exposure and HLA in healthy donors. Sequenced by immunoSEQ multiplex PCR; TCRdb stores in-frame clones only, minus some. The data show approximately 170,000 clones, approximately 80% seen once. Sequencing was done on a sample of PBMCs. These receptors came from a male donor in good health and CMV-seronegative. Each CDR3 is given with its conserved first and last residue. The D gene is left open where the match is weak. Not all rows give a size; the values are once, few, many and, for expanded clones, a class.

D: TRBD1; size: once; V: TRBV28; length: 16; J: TRBJ1-2; CDR3: CASSLPRQGSGYGYTF; DNA: TGTGCCAGCAGCCTTCCCCGACAGGGCTCCGGCTATGGCTACACCTTC
D: TRBD1; size: -; V: TRBV28; length: 15; J: TRBJ2-7; CDR3: CASSWSWTGSYEQYF; DNA: TGTGCCAGCAGTTGGTCCTGGACAGGGAGCTACGAGCAGTACTTC
D: TRBD1; size: -; V: TRBV7-9; length: 14; J: TRBJ1-2; CDR3: CASTRTGKVYGYTF; DNA: TGTGCCAGCACCCGGACAGGGAAGGTTTATGGCTACACCTTC
D: TRBD1; size: -; V: TRBV25-1; length: 13; J: TRBJ2-7; CDR3: CASTGDRVNEQYF; DNA: TGTGCCAGCACTGGGGACAGGGTTAACGAGCAGTACTTC
D: -; size: few; V: TRBV6-5; length: 14; J: TRBJ2-6; CDR3: CASISTSGANVLTF; DNA: TGTGCCAGCATTAGTACCTCTGGGGCCAACGTCCTGACTTTC
D: TRBD1; size: -; V: TRBV7-2; length: 16; J: TRBJ1-6; CDR3: CASSSPEGQVNSPLHF; DNA: TGTGCCAGCAGCTCGCCAGAGGGACAGGTCAATTCACCCCTCCACTTT
D: -; size: once; V: TRBV6-6; length: 12; J: TRBJ2-7; CDR3: CASSYFEYEQYF; DNA: TGTGCCAGCAGTTATTTTGAGTACGAGCAGTACTTC
D: TRBD2; size: -; V: TRBV30; length: 16; J: TRBJ2-7; CDR3: CAWSALSGGPPIEQYF; DNA: TGTGCCTGGAGTGCCCTTAGCGGGGGGCCCCCAATCGAGCAGTACTTC
D: -; size: -; V: TRBV2; length: 13; J: TRBJ2-1; CDR3: CASHRVFYNEQFF; DNA: TGTGCCTCACACAGGGTTTTCTACAATGAGCAGTTCTTC
D: -; size: -; V: TRBV28; length: 16; J: TRBJ1-6; CDR3: CASSFEQLSYNSPLHF; DNA: TGTGCCAGCAGTTTCGAACAGCTCTCCTATAATTCACCCCTCCACTTT
D: -; size: -; V: TRBV6-5; length: 13; J: TRBJ1-1; CDR3: CASSYSSAAEAFF; DNA: TGTGCCAGCAGTTACTCGAGCGCCGCTGAAGCTTTCTTT
D: -; size: -; V: TRBV7-2; length: 16; J: TRBJ2-3; CDR3: CASSPQGRQGLDTQYF; DNA: TGTGCCAGCAGCCCGCAAGGGCGACAGGGACTAGATACGCAGTATTTT
D: TRBD2; size: -; V: TRBV29-1; length: 15; J: TRBJ2-3; CDR3: CSVTGLAGLTDTQYF; DNA: TGCAGCGTTACCGGACTAGCGGGACTCACAGATACGCAGTATTTT
D: -; size: -; V: TRBV15; length: 13; J: TRBJ2-5; CDR3: CATSTGLQETQYF; DNA: TGTGCCACCAGCACAGGGTTACAAGAGACCCAGTACTTC
D: -; size: once; V: TRBV7-9; length: 12; J: TRBJ2-7; CDR3: CASSFGRYEQYF; DNA: TGTGCCAGCAGCTTTGGGAGATACGAGCAGTACTTC
D: -; size: -; V: TRBV29-1; length: 13; J: TRBJ2-5; CDR3: CSVALTEKETQYF; DNA: TGCAGCGTCGCTCTAACAGAAAAAGAGACCCAGTACTTC
D: -; size: -; V: TRBV4-3; length: 16; J: TRBJ1-6; CDR3: CASSQLTGYENSPLHF; DNA: TGCGCCAGCAGCCAACTAACAGGGTACGAAAATTCACCCCTCCACTTT
D: -; size: -; V: TRBV28; length: 15; J: TRBJ2-1; CDR3: CASSSKRLQGNEQFF; DNA: TGTGCCAGCAGTTCCAAACGCCTCCAGGGAAATGAGCAGTTCTTC
D: TRBD1; size: once; V: TRBV6-5; length: 15; J: TRBJ1-4; CDR3: CASSKGTGMREKLFF; DNA: TGTGCCAGCAGTAAGGGGACAGGGATGCGTGAAAAACTGTTTTTT
D: -; size: -; V: TRBV19; length: 11; J: TRBJ1-5; CDR3: CASSLPGLQHF; DNA: TGTGCCAGTAGCCTCCCGGGACTACAGCATTTT
D: TRBD1; size: -; V: TRBV6-6; length: 13; J: TRBJ2-7; CDR3: CASSQGVTYEQYF; DNA: TGTGCCAGCAGTCAGGGGGTCACCTACGAGCAGTACTTC
D: -; size: -; V: TRBV13; length: 12; J: TRBJ2-5; CDR3: CASSHQSETQYF; DNA: TGTGCCAGCAGCCATCAATCCGAGACCCAGTACTTC
D: -; size: -; V: TRBV7-2; length: 13; J: TRBJ2-2; CDR3: CASSSIRTGELFF; DNA: TGTGCCAGCAGCTCTATCCGTACCGGGGAGCTGTTTTTT
D: -; size: -; V: TRBV7-2; length: 14; J: TRBJ1-2; CDR3: CASSFETRQNGYTF; DNA: TGTGCCAGCAGCTTTGAAACTCGTCAAAATGGCTACACCTTC
D: -; size: -; V: TRBV7-3; length: 13; J: TRBJ2-3; CDR3: CASSLAGPDTQYF; DNA: TGTGCCAGCAGCTTAGCGGGGCCAGATACGCAGTATTTT
D: TRBD1; size: -; V: TRBV5-1; length: 14; J: TRBJ1-1; CDR3: CASSSQGAGTEAFF; DNA: TGCGCCAGCAGCTCCCAGGGGGCGGGCACTGAAGCTTTCTTT
D: TRBD1; size: -; V: TRBV9; length: 16; J: TRBJ2-7; CDR3: CASSAYDRDSFYEQYF; DNA: TGTGCCAGCAGCGCCTACGACAGGGACAGTTTCTACGAGCAGTACTTC
D: -; size: few; V: TRBV5-1; length: 13; J: TRBJ2-2; CDR3: CASSLSETGELFF; DNA: TGCGCCAGCAGCTTGAGCGAGACCGGGGAGCTGTTTTTT
D: TRBD2; size: once; V: TRBV7-9; length: 13; J: TRBJ2-7; CDR3: CASTFSGRYEQYF; DNA: TGTGCCAGCACTTTTAGCGGGCGATACGAGCAGTACTTC
D: -; size: -; V: TRBV7-9; length: 15; J: TRBJ1-1; CDR3: CASSLSGGRNTEAFF; DNA: TGTGCCAGCAGCTTAAGTGGTGGGAGGAACACTGAAGCTTTCTTT
D: -; size: -; V: TRBV7-2; length: 14; J: TRBJ1-1; CDR3: CASSLRSGITEAFF; DNA: TGTGCCAGCAGCTTAAGGTCCGGGATCACTGAAGCTTTCTTT
D: TRBD2; size: few; V: TRBV28; length: 13; J: TRBJ2-7; CDR3: CASIRGVKSEQYF; DNA: TGTGCCAGCATCCGGGGGGTCAAGAGCGAGCAGTACTTC
D: -; size: -; V: TRBV4-1; length: 15; J: TRBJ1-5; CDR3: CASSQIRQDNQPQHF; DNA: TGCGCCAGCAGCCAAATCCGACAGGACAATCAGCCCCAGCATTTT
D: TRBD2; size: -; V: TRBV7-2; length: 16; J: TRBJ2-7; CDR3: CASSLALAGPSYEQYF; DNA: TGTGCCAGCAGCTTAGCCCTAGCGGGACCCTCCTACGAGCAGTACTTC
D: -; size: few; V: TRBV5-1; length: 16; J: TRBJ1-1; CDR3: CASSPSRGIGITEAFF; DNA: TGCGCCAGCAGCCCGTCACGGGGGATCGGTATAACTGAAGCTTTCTTT
D: TRBD1; size: -; V: TRBV18; length: 15; J: TRBJ1-1; CDR3: CASSPKGQGNTEAFF; DNA: TGTGCCAGCTCACCTAAGGGACAGGGGAACACTGAAGCTTTCTTT
D: -; size: -; V: TRBV19; length: 14; J: TRBJ1-5; CDR3: CASRGDASNQPQHF; DNA: TGTGCCAGTAGGGGAGACGCAAGCAATCAGCCCCAGCATTTT
D: TRBD2; size: -; V: TRBV10-3; length: 11; J: TRBJ2-3; CDR3: CATGGADTQYF; DNA: TGTGCCACCGGGGGGGCAGATACGCAGTATTTT
D: -; size: -; V: TRBV5-1; length: 14; J: TRBJ1-2; CDR3: CASSPQGPFYGYSF; DNA: TGCGCCAGCAGCCCACAGGGACCATTCTATGGCTACTCCTTC
D: -; size: few; V: TRBV18; length: 16; J: TRBJ1-5; CDR3: CASSPVRQDSNQPQHF; DNA: TGTGCCAGCTCACCGGTCAGACAGGATAGCAATCAGCCCCAGCATTTT
D: TRBD2; size: -; V: TRBV28; length: 16; J: TRBJ2-1; CDR3: CASSSLAGAGYNEQFF; DNA: TGTGCCAGCAGTTCGTTAGCGGGGGCCGGTTACAATGAGCAGTTCTTC
D: TRBD2; size: -; V: TRBV11-3; length: 16; J: TRBJ2-2; CDR3: CASGGGRGANTGELFF; DNA: TGTGCCAGCGGGGGTGGGCGGGGGGCGAACACCGGGGAGCTGTTTTTT
D: -; size: -; V: TRBV9; length: 14; J: TRBJ1-3; CDR3: CASSVAGSGNTIYF; DNA: TGTGCCAGCAGCGTAGCAGGCTCTGGAAACACCATATATTTT
D: -; size: -; V: TRBV6-6; length: 16; J: TRBJ1-4; CDR3: CASTKGLRSFGEKLFF; DNA: TGTGCCAGCACCAAGGGGCTTCGGTCCTTCGGTGAAAAACTGTTTTTT
D: -; size: -; V: TRBV7-3; length: 15; J: TRBJ2-5; CDR3: CASSPTGGVQETQYF; DNA: TGTGCCAGCAGCCCTACGGGCGGGGTCCAAGAGACCCAGTACTTC
D: TRBD1; size: -; V: TRBV7-6; length: 16; J: TRBJ1-2; CDR3: CASSLVQGQTGPGYTF; DNA: TGTGCCAGCAGCTTAGTCCAGGGCCAGACAGGGCCTGGCTACACCTTC
D: -; size: -; V: TRBV2; length: 13; J: TRBJ2-5; CDR3: CASRGGIQETQYF; DNA: TGTGCCAGCAGAGGCGGGATTCAAGAGACCCAGTACTTC
D: -; size: -; V: TRBV25-1; length: 17; J: TRBJ2-2; CDR3: CASRGASPGRFTGELFF; DNA: TGTGCCAGCCGTGGAGCCTCCCCGGGAAGGTTCACCGGGGAGCTGTTTTTT
D: -; size: few; V: TRBV6-5; length: 12; J: TRBJ1-5; CDR3: CASTEGNQPQHF; DNA: TGTGCCAGCACGGAGGGGAATCAGCCCCAGCATTTT
D: TRBD1; size: once; V: TRBV5-1; length: 15; J: TRBJ2-7; CDR3: CASSSTGQGPYEQYF; DNA: TGCGCCAGCAGCTCCACGGGACAGGGCCCGTACGAGCAGTACTTC
D: TRBD1; size: -; V: TRBV5-1; length: 16; J: TRBJ1-2; CDR3: CASSWTMDREVGGYTF; DNA: TGCGCCAGCAGCTGGACAATGGACAGGGAGGTCGGTGGCTACACCTTC
D: TRBD1; size: -; V: TRBV28; length: 14; J: TRBJ2-7; CDR3: CASHRGRFPYEQYF; DNA: TGTGCCAGCCACAGGGGGCGCTTCCCCTACGAGCAGTACTTC
D: TRBD1; size: -; V: TRBV6-6; length: 13; J: TRBJ2-7; CDR3: CASSTDRRYEQYF; DNA: TGTGCCAGCAGTACGGACAGGCGTTACGAGCAGTACTTC
D: TRBD2; size: -; V: TRBV27; length: 15; J: TRBJ2-7; CDR3: CASSLSRLAGGVQYF; DNA: TGTGCCAGCAGTTTGTCCAGACTAGCGGGAGGTGTGCAGTACTTC